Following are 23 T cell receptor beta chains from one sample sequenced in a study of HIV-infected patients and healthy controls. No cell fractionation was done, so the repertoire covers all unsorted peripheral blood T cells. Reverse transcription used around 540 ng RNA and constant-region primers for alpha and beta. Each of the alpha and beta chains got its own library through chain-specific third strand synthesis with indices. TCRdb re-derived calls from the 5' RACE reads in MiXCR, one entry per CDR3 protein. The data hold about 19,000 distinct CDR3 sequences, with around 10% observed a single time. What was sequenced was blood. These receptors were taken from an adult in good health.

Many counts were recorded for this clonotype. DNA of the CDR3: TGTGCCAGCAGTTACGGGGGCACAGATACGCAGTATTTT. This gives the protein CASSYGGTDTQYF. This rearrangement joins TRBV6-5 to TRBJ2-3; D not resolved. The CDR3 is made up of 13 amino acids. From germline, CDR1 is MNHEY and CDR2 SVGAGI. Deletions cut 2 bases from V and 1 base from J, with 4 bases between.

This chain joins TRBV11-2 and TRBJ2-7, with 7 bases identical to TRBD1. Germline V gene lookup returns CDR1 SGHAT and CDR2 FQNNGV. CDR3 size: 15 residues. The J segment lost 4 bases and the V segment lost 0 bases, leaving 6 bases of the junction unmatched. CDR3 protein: CASSLDSGTVYEQYF. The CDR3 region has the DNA TGTGCCAGCAGCTTAGACTCCGGGACAGTATACGAGCAGTACTTC.

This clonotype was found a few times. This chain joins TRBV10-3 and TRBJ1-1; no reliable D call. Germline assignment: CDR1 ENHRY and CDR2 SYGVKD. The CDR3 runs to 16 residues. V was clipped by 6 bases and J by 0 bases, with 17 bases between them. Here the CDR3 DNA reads TGTGCCATCAGGGACCCGGGCAGGACCATGAACACTGAAGCTTTCTTT. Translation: CAIRDPGRTMNTEAFF.

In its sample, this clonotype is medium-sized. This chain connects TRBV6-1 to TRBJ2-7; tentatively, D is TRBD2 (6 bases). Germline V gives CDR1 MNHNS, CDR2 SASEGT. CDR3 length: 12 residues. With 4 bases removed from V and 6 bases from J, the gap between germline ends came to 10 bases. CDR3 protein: CASSGLVGEQYF. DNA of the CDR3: TGTGCCAGCAGTGGACTAGTAGGCGAGCAGTACTTC.

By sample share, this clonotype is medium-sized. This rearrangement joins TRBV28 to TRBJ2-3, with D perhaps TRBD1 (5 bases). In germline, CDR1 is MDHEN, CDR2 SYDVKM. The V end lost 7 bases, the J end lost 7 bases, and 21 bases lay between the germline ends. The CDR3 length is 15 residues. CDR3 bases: TGTGCCAGCACCCTTAGGGGTCGGCCGCCGAATACGCAGTATTTT. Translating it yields CASTLRGRPPNTQYF.

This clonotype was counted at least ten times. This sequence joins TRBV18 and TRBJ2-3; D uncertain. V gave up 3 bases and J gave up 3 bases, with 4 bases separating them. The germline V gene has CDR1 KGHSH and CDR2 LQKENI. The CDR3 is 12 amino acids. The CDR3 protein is CASSPTTDTQYF. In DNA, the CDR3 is TGTGCCAGCTCACCGACGACAGATACGCAGTATTTT.

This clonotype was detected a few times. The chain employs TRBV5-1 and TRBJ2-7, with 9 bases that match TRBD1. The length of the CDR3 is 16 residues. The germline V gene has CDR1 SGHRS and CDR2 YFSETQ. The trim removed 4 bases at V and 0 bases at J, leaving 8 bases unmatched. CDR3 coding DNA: TGCGCCAGCAGCACGACAGGGGGGACAAGCTCCTACGAGCAGTACTTC. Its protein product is CASSTTGGTSSYEQYF.

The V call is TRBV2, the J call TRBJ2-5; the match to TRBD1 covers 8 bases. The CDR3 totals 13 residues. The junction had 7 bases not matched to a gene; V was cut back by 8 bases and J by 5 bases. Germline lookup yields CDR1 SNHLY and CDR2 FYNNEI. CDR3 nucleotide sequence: TGTGCCAGCGACAGGGGCGCGTGGGAGACCCAGTACTTC. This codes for CASDRGAWETQYF.

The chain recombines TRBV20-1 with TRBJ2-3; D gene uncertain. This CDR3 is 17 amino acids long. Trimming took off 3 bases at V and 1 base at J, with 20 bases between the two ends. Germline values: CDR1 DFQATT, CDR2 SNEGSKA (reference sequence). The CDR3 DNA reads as TGCAGTGCTAGCCCAAACCCGGCTAGATGGGGCACAGATACGCAGTATTTT. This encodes CSASPNPARWGTDTQYF.

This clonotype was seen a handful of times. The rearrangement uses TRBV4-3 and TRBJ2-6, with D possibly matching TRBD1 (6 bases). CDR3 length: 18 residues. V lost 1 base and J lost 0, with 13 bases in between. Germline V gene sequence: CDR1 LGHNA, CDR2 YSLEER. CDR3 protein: CASSQGYRADSGANVLTF. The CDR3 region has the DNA TGCGCCAGCAGCCAAGGGTACAGGGCCGACTCTGGGGCCAACGTCCTGACTTTC.

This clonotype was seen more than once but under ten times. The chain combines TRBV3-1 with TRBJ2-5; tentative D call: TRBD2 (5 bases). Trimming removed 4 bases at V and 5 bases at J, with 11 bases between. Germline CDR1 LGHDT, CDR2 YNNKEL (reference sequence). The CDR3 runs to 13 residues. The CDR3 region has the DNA TGTGCCAGCAGCCCGGGGTTGATGGAGACCCAGTACTTC. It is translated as CASSPGLMETQYF.

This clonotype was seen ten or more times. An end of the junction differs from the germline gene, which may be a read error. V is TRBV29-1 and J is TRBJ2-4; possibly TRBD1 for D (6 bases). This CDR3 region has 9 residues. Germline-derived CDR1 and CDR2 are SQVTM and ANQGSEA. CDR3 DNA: TGCAGCGTGGTGGGGGCCTTCCAATTT. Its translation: CSVVGAFQF.

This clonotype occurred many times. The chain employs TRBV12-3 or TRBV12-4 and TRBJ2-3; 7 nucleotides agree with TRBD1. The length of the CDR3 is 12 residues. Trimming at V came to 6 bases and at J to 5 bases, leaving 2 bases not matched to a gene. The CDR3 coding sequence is TGTGCCAGCAGGCAGGGGGTAGATACGCAGTATTTT. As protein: CASRQGVDTQYF.

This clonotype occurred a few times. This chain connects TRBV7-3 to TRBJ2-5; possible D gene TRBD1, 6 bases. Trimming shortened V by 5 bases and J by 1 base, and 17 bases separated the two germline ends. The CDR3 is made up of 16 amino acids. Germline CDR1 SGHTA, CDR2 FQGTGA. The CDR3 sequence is CASSPHGTRTQETQYF. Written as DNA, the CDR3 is TGTGCCAGCAGCCCGCACGGGACAAGAACCCAAGAGACCCAGTACTTC.

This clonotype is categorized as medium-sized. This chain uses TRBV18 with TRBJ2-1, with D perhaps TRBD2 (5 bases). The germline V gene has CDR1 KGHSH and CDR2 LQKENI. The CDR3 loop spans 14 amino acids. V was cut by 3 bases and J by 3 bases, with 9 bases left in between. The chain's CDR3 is CASSPSGIYNEQFF. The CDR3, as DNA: TGTGCCAGCTCACCTTCGGGAATCTACAATGAGCAGTTCTTC.

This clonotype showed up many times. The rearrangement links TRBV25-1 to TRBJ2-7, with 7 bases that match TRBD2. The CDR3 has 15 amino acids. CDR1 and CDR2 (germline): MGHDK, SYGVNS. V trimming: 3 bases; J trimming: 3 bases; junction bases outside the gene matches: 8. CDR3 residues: CASSDQRGAFYEQYF. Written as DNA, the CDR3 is TGTGCCAGCAGTGATCAGCGGGGAGCTTTCTACGAGCAGTACTTC.

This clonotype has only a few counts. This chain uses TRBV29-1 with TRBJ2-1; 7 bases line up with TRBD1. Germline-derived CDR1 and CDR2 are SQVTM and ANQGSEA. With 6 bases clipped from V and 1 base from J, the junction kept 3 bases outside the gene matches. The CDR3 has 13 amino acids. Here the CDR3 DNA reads TGCAGCGTAGTGGACAGGTCCTACAATGAGCAGTTCTTC. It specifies CSVVDRSYNEQFF.

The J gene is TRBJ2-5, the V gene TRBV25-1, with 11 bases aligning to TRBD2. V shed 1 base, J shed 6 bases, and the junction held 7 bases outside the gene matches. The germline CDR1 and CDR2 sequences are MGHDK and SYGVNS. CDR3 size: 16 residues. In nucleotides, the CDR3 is TGTGCCAGCAGTGAATGGTCTAGCGGGGGGAGAAAGACCCAGTACTTC. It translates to CASSEWSSGGRKTQYF.

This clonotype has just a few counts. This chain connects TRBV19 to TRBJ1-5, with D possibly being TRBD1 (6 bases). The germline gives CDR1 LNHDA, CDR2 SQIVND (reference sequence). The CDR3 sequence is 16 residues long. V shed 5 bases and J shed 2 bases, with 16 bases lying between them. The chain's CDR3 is CASSQGAGAGNQPQHF. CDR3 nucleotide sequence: TGTGCCAGTAGTCAAGGCGCGGGGGCTGGCAATCAGCCCCAGCATTTT.

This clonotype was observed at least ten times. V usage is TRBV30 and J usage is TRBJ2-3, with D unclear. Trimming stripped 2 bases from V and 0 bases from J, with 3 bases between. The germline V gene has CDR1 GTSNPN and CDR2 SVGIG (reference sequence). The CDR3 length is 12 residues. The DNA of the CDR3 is TGTGCCTGGAGTCTTAGCACAGATACGCAGTATTTT. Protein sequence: CAWSLSTDTQYF.

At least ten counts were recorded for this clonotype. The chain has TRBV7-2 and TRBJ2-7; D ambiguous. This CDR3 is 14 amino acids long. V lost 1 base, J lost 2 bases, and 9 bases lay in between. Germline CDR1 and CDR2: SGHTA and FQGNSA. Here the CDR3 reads CASSLGGGTYEQYF. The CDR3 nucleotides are TGTGCCAGCAGCTTAGGAGGTGGGACCTACGAGCAGTACTTC.

In DNA form, the CDR3 reads TGCAGTGCTAGAACCCCCGGGGGCTCCTATAATTCACCCCTCCACTTT. Translation gives CSARTPGGSYNSPLHF. The chain uses TRBV20-1 and TRBJ1-6; D possibly corresponds to TRBD1 (5 bases). Trimming removed 2 bases from V and 0 bases from J, with 11 bases in between. The germline gives CDR1 DFQATT, CDR2 SNEGSKA (reference sequence). CDR3 size: 16 residues.

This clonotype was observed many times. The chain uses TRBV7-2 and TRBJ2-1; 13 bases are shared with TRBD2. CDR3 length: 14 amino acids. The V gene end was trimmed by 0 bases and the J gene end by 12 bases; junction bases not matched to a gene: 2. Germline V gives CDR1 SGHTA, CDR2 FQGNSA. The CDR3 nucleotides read TGTGCCAGCAGCTTAGCCGGACTAGCGGGAGTGCAGTTCTTC. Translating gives CASSLAGLAGVQFF.